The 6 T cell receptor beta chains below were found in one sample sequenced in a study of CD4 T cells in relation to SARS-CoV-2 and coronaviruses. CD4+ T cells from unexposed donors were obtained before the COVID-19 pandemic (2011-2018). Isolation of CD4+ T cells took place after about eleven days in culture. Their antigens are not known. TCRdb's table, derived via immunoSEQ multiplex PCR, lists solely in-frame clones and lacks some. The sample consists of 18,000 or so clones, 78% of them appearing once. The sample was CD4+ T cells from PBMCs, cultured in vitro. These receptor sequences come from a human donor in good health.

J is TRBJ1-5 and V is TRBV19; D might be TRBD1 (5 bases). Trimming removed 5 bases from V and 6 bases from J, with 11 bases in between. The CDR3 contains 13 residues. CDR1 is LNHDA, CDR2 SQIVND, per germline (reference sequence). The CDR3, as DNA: TGTGCCAGTAGTTGGGGGGGAACTCAGCCCCAGCATTTT. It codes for CASSWGGTQPQHF.

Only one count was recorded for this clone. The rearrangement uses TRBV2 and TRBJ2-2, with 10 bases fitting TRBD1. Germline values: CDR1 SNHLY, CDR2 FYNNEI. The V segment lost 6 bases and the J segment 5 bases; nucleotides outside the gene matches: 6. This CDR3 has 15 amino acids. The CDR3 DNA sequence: TGTGCCAGCAGCGTGGGACAGGGGAGGACCGGGGAGCTGTTTTTT. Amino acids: CASSVGQGRTGELFF.

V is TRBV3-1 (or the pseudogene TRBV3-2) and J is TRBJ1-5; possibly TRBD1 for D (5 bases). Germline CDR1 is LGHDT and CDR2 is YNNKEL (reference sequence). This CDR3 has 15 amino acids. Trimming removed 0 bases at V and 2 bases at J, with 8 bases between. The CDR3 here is CASSQDTGGNQPQHF. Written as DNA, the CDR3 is TGTGCCAGCAGCCAAGATACAGGAGGCAATCAGCCCCAGCATTTT.

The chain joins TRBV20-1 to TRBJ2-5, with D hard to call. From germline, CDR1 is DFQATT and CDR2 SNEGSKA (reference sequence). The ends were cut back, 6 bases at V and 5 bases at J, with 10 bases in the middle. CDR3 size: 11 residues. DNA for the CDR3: TGCAGTGCCATCCCCCCTGAGACCCAGTACTTC. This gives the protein CSAIPPETQYF.

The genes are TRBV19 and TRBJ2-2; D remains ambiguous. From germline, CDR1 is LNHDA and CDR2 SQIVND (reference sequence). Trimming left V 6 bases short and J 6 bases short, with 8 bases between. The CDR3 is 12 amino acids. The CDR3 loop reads CASSYSPGELFF. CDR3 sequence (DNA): TGTGCCAGTAGCTATAGCCCCGGGGAGCTGTTTTTT.

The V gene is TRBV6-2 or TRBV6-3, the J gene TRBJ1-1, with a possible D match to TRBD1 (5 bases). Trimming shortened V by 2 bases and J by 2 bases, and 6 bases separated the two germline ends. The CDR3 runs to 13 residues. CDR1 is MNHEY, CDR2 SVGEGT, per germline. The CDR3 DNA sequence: TGTGCCAGCAGTTACAGGGGTAACACTGAAGCTTTCTTT. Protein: CASSYRGNTEAFF.